A single TCR beta chain is shown here with its context. No antigen is known for it. This entry comes from a study of blood T cells in healthy people across ages. Whole-study findings and limits: When one million T cells were used, diversity estimates were thought to be underestimates. Age showed a roughly linear inverse relationship with TCR beta diversity per million T cells. Naive T cell percentage and TCR beta diversity correlated strongly.

V shed 4 bases and J shed 8 bases, with 16 bases lying between them. The length of the CDR3 is 15 residues. Germline lookup yields CDR1 SGDLS and CDR2 YYNGEE. Total RNA, at least 5.5 micrograms per sample, was extracted from PBMCs. Through a sample-barcoded 5' primer and a J-beta primer mix, a second PCR was run for roughly 6 to 11 cycles. TCRdb passed the 5' RACE reads through MiXCR, listing each CDR3 protein once. The data show some 1,500,000 distinct CDR3 sequences, about 45% seen once. Sequences were obtained from blood. This TCR came from a young woman in good health. This chain links TRBV9 with TRBJ1-6; D is uncertain. CDR3 residues: CASSPPGRGDSPLHF. DNA for the CDR3: TGTGCCAGCAGCCCCCCAGGTCGCGGTGATTCACCCCTCCACTTT.